The 18 T cell receptor beta chains below were found in one sample sequenced in a study of early T cells in non-severe SARS-CoV-2 infection. Each CDR3 protein gets one entry after TCRdb re-called the 5' RACE reads with MiXCR. The table lists tens of thousands of distinct CDR3 sequences, roughly 10% of them singletons. The source was whole blood, collected at baseline. Receptors were obtained from an adult who was a healthcare worker with PCR-confirmed SARS-CoV-2 infection or an uninfected control (not recorded which).

This clonotype was found many times. The rearrangement links TRBV19 to TRBJ2-1; 9 nucleotides agree with TRBD2. The germline V gene has CDR1 LNHDA and CDR2 SQIVND (reference sequence). The J segment lost 3 bases and the V segment lost 5 bases, leaving 8 bases of the junction unmatched. This CDR3 is built from 16 residues. This CDR3 is CASSLASGGYYNEQFF. The DNA for the CDR3 is TGTGCCAGTAGTCTTGCGAGCGGGGGGTACTACAATGAGCAGTTCTTC.

The chain combines TRBV10-3 with TRBJ2-7; 9 nucleotides agree with TRBD2. Germline values: CDR1 ENHRY, CDR2 SYGVKD. The CDR3 has 14 amino acids. With V trimmed by 6 bases and J by 0 bases, 3 bases remained unmatched. CDR3 in DNA: TGTGCCATCAGGGGACTAGCACGCTCCTACGAGCAGTACTTC. Its translation is CAIRGLARSYEQYF.

The sample holds a few counts of this clonotype. This chain links TRBV11-2 with TRBJ2-2, with 7 bases that match TRBD2. J was trimmed by 2 bases and V by 5 bases; bases with no gene match: 5. The CDR3 loop spans 15 amino acids. The germline gives CDR1 SGHAT, CDR2 FQNNGV. The CDR3 DNA sequence: TGTGCCAGCAGCGAAGCGGGACCTAACACCGGGGAGCTGTTTTTT. This translates into CASSEAGPNTGELFF.

The chain uses TRBV5-1 and TRBJ1-1, with D perhaps matching TRBD1 (5 bases). The CDR3 contains 12 residues. Germline V lookup: CDR1 SGHRS, CDR2 YFSETQ. Trimming took 0 bases from V and 13 from J, leaving 13 bases between them. The CDR3 DNA reads TGCGCCAGCAGCTTGGATCAAGGGACCTTTTTCTTT. It is translated as CASSLDQGTFFF.

CDR3 loop: CASKPGLGADTQYF. The CDR3 DNA sequence: TGTGCCAGCAAACCGGGACTAGGGGCAGATACGCAGTATTTT. The chain recombines TRBV2 with TRBJ2-3; 8 positions match TRBD2. The germline V gene encodes CDR1 SNHLY and CDR2 FYNNEI. The ends lost 7 bases at V and 4 bases at J; junction bases unmatched: 7. The CDR3 has 14 amino acids.

This clonotype appeared a few times. The chain uses TRBV5-1 and TRBJ1-4, with D tentatively TRBD1 (6 bases). In germline, CDR1 is SGHRS, CDR2 YFSETQ. Trimming removed 4 bases from V and 5 bases from J, with 12 bases in between. The CDR3 totals 14 residues. Written as DNA, the CDR3 is TGCGCCAGCAGCCGGACAGCAGCGAATGAAAAACTGTTTTTT. Translating it yields CASSRTAANEKLFF.

This clonotype showed up many times. The gene calls are TRBV9 and TRBJ2-3; possibly TRBD2 for D (6 bases). From germline, CDR1 is SGDLS and CDR2 YYNGEE. CDR3 length equals 13 residues. Trimming left V 3 bases short and J 6 bases short, with 11 bases between. The CDR3 coding sequence is TGTGCCAGCAGCGCTGTGGGGAGGGATACGCAGTATTTT. This sequence encodes CASSAVGRDTQYF.

The rearrangement joins TRBV6-9 to TRBJ1-6, with D hard to call. Germline V gene sequence: CDR1 MNHGY, CDR2 SVAAGI. V lost 6 bases, J lost 3 bases, and 15 bases lay in between. This CDR3 has 16 amino acids. CDR3 loop: CASRNLPPYYNSPLHF. The CDR3 DNA is TGTGCCAGCAGGAATCTTCCCCCTTACTATAATTCACCCCTCCACTTT.

This clonotype was detected a few times. The V call is TRBV29-1, the J call TRBJ2-7; TRBD1 aligns across 8 bases. The CDR3 is 15 residues long. Germline loops: CDR1 SQVTM, CDR2 ANQGSEA. The ends lost 5 bases at V and 0 bases at J; junction bases unmatched: 9. CDR3 in amino acids: CSVTDRDRSSYEQYF. The CDR3 DNA sequence: TGCAGCGTTACAGACCGGGACAGGTCCTCCTACGAGCAGTACTTC.

The rearrangement uses TRBV3-1 and TRBJ2-5; the D gene is possibly TRBD2 (6 bases). Germline V lookup: CDR1 LGHDT, CDR2 YNNKEL (reference sequence). The CDR3 is made up of 15 amino acids. The V and J ends lost 2 bases and 5 bases respectively, with 15 bases between them. The CDR3, as DNA: TGTGCCAGCAGCCAATCGACTAGTAGTGGGGAGACCCAGTACTTC. Translated: CASSQSTSSGETQYF.

The table lists this clonotype with a few counts. V and J are TRBV2 and TRBJ1-2; 8 bases are a match to TRBD1. J was trimmed by 4 bases and V by 9 bases; bases with no gene match: 7. Germline V gives CDR1 SNHLY, CDR2 FYNNEI. The CDR3 covers 13 residues. The CDR3 DNA follows: TGTGCCAGACAGGGGGATCTTAGCTATGGCTACACCTTC. It yields the protein CARQGDLSYGYTF.

This clonotype has just a few counts. This chain uses TRBV5-1 with TRBJ2-7; the match to TRBD1 covers 7 bases. The V segment lost 0 bases and the J segment 3 bases; nucleotides outside the gene matches: 6. The CDR3 is 15 residues long. Germline loops: CDR1 SGHRS, CDR2 YFSETQ. The CDR3 bases are TGCGCCAGCAGCTTGGAGACAGGGATATACTACGAGCAGTACTTC. As protein: CASSLETGIYYEQYF.

This clonotype occurred a few times. The V call is TRBV5-4, the J call TRBJ1-1; weak D call: TRBD1 (5 bases). This CDR3 spans 15 amino acids. The V end lost 4 bases, the J end lost 1 base, and 14 bases lay between the germline ends. Germline V gene sequence: CDR1 SGHNT, CDR2 YYREEE (reference sequence). The CDR3 sequence: CASSPRSTANTEAFF. The CDR3 coding sequence is TGTGCCAGCAGCCCCCGGTCGACAGCGAACACTGAAGCTTTCTTT.

V gene TRBV7-8 combines with J gene TRBJ1-1; 9 bases are a match to TRBD1. CDR1 is SGHVS, CDR2 FQNEAQ, per germline. The junction had 8 bases not matched to a gene; V was cut back by 5 bases and J by 1 base. CDR3 length: 16 residues. DNA for the CDR3: TGTGCCAGCAGCGCCACAGGGGGCTTGGAGAACACTGAAGCTTTCTTT. Residues: CASSATGGLENTEAFF. The variable domain in full, completed from reference TRBV7-8 and TRBJ1-1, reads GAGVSQSPRYKVAKRGQDVALRCDPISGHVSLFWYQQALGQGPEFLTYFQNEAQLDKSGLPSDRFFAERPEGSVSTLKIQRTQQEDSAVYLCASSATGGLENTEAFFGQGTRLTVV.

This clonotype was counted many times. The chain couples TRBV6-1 to TRBJ2-7; 7 nucleotides agree with TRBD2. CDR1 and CDR2 (germline): MNHNS, SASEGT. The V segment lost 1 base and the J segment 3 bases; nucleotides outside the gene matches: 0. The CDR3 runs 13 residues. Written as DNA, the CDR3 is TGTGCCAGCAGTGAAGAGCGGGGCTACGAGCAGTACTTC. It translates to CASSEERGYEQYF.

The V call is TRBV30, the J call TRBJ2-3; 10 bases align to TRBD1. The junction had 7 bases not matched to a gene; V was cut back by 5 bases and J by 2 bases. The CDR3 consists of 15 residues. Germline CDR1 and CDR2: GTSNPN and SVGIG (reference sequence). CDR3 sequence (DNA): TGTGCCTGGGGAGGGGGGACAGGGGTCACAGATACGCAGTATTTT. Its translation: CAWGGGTGVTDTQYF.

CDR3 DNA: TGCAGTGCTAGAGAGGTGGAGCGGGGGATTTACGAGCAGTACTTC. This gives the protein CSAREVERGIYEQYF. This chain links TRBV20-1 with TRBJ2-7; TRBD2 aligns across 8 bases. The J segment lost 4 bases and the V segment lost 0 bases, leaving 8 bases of the junction unmatched. In germline, CDR1 is DFQATT, CDR2 SNEGSKA (reference sequence). The CDR3 is 15 amino acids.

The CDR3 protein is CASSAGTGSSYEQYF. The CDR3, as DNA: TGTGCCAGCAGCGCCGGGACAGGCAGCTCCTACGAGCAGTACTTC. The V and J genes are TRBV2 and TRBJ2-7; 8 bases match TRBD1. In germline, CDR1 is SNHLY, CDR2 FYNNEI. The CDR3 sequence is 15 residues long. V was clipped by 6 bases and J by 0 bases; unmatched bases: 7.